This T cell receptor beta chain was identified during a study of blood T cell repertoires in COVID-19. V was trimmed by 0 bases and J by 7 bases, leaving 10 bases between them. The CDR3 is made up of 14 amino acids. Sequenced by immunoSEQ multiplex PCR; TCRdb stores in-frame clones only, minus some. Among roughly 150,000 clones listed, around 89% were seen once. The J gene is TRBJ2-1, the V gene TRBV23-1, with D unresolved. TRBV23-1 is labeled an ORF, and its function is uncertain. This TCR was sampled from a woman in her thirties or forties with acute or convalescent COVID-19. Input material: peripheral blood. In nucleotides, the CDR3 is TGCGCCAGCAGTCAATCGCCGGGTACGAATGAGCAGTTCTTC. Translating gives CASSQSPGTNEQFF.